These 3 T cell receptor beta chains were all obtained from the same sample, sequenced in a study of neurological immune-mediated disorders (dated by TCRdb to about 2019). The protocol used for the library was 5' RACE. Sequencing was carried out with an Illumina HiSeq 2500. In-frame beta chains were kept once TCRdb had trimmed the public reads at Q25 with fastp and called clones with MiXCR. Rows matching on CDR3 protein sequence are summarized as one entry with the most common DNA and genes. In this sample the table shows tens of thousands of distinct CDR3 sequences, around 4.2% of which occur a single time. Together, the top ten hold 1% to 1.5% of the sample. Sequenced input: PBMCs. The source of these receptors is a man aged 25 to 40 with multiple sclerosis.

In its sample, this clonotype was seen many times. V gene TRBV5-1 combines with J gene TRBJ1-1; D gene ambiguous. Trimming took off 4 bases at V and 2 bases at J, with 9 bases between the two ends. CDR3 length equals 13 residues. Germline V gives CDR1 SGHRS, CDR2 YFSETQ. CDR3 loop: CASSTIGNTEAFF. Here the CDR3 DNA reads TGCGCCAGCAGCACAATAGGAAACACTGAAGCTTTCTTT.

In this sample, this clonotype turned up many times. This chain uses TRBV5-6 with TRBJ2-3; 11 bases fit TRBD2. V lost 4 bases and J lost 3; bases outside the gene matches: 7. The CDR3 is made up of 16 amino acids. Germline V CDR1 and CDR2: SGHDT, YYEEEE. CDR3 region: CASSEVAGGPTDTQYF. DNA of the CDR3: TGTGCCAGCAGCGAAGTAGCGGGGGGGCCGACAGATACGCAGTATTTT.

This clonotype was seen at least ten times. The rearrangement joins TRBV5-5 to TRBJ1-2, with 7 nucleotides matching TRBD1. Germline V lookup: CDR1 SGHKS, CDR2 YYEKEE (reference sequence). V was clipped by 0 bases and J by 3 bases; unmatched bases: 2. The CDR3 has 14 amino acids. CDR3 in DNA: TGTGCCAGCAGCTTGGACAGGGGATACTATGGCTACACCTTC. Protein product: CASSLDRGYYGYTF.